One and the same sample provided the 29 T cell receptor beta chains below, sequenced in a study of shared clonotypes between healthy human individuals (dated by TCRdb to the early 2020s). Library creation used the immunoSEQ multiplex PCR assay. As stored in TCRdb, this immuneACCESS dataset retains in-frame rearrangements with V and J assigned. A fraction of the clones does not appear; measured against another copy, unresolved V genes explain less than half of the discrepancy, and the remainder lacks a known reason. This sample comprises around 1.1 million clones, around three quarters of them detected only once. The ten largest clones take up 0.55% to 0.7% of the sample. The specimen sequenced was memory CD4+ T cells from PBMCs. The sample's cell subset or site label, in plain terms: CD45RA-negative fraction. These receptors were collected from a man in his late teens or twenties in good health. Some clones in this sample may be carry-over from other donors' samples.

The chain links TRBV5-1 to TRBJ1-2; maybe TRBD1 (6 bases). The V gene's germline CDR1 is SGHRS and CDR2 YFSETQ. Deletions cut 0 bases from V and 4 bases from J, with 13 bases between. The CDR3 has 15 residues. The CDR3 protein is CASSLEARGGYGYTF. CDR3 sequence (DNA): TGCGCCAGCAGCTTGGAGGCCAGGGGAGGCTATGGCTACACCTTC.

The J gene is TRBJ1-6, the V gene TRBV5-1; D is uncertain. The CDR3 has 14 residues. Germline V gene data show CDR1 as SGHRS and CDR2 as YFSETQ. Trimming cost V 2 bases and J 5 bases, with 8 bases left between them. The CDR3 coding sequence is TGCGCCAGCAGCTTACGGGCGGATAATTCACCCCTCCACTTT. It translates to CASSLRADNSPLHF.

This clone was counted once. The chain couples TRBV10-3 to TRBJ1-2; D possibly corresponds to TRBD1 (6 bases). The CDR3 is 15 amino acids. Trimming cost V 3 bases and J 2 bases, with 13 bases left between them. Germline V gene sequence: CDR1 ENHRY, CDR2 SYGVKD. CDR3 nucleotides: TGTGCCATCAGTGATCAGGGGATGAAGAACTATGGCTACACCTTC. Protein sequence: CAISDQGMKNYGYTF.

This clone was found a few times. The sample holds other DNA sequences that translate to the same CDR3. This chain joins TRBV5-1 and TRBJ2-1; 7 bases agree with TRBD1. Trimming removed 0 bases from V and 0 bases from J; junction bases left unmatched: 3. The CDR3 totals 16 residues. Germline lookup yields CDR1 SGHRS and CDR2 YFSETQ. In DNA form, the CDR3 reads TGCGCCAGCAGCTTGGGGGCAGGGGGCTCCTACAATGAGCAGTTCTTC. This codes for CASSLGAGGSYNEQFF.

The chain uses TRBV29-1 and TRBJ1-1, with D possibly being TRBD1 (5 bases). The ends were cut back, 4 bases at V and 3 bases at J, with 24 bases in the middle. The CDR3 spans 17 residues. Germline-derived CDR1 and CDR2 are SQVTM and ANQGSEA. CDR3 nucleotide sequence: TGCAGCGTTGTTTATGAGATCGGGAGGGGCGGGTACACTGAAGCTTTCTTT. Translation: CSVVYEIGRGGYTEAFF.

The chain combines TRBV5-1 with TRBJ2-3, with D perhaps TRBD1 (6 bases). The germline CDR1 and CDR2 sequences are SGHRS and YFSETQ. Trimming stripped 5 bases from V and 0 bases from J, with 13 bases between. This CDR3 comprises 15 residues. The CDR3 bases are TGCGCCAGCAGTTTACAGGGTTCAAGCACAGATACGCAGTATTTT. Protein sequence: CASSLQGSSTDTQYF.

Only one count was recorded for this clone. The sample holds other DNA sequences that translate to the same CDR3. CDR3 coding DNA: TGTGCCAGCAGCCTTGGGACGGGGAACACTGAAGCTTTCTTT. It yields the protein CASSLGTGNTEAFF. The rearrangement links TRBV11-2 to TRBJ1-1; TRBD1 is a possible D gene (5 bases). The CDR3 loop spans 14 amino acids. Trimming removed 5 bases from V and 1 base from J, with 11 bases in between. Germline V lookup: CDR1 SGHAT, CDR2 FQNNGV.

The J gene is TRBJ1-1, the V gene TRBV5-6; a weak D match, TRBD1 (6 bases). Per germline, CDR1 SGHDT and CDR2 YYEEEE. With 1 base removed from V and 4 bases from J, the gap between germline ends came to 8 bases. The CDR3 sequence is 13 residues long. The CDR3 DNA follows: TGTGCCAGCAGCTTGACAGGGAGCACTGAAGCTTTCTTT. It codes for CASSLTGSTEAFF. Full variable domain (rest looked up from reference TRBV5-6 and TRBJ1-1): DAGVTQSPTHLIKTRGQQVTLRCSPKSGHDTVSWYQQALGQGPQFIFQYYEEEERQRGNFPDRFSGHQFPNYSSELNVNALLLGDSALYLCASSLTGSTEAFFGQGTRLTVV.

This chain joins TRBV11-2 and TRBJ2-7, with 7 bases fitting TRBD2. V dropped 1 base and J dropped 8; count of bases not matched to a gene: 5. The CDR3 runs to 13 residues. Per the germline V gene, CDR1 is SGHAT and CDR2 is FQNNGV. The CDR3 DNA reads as TGTGCCAGCAGCTTAGGGCTAGCGGAGAAGCAGTACTTC. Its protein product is CASSLGLAEKQYF.

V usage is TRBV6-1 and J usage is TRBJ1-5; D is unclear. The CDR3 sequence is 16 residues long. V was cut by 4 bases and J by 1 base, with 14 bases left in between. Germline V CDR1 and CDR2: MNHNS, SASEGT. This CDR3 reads CASSASRHPSNQPQHF. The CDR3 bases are TGTGCCAGCAGTGCCTCACGACATCCCAGCAATCAGCCCCAGCATTTT.

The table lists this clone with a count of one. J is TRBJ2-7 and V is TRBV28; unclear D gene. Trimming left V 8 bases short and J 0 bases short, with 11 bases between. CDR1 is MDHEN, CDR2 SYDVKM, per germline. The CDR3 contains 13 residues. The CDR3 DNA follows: TGTGCCAGCCATACGCTGAGCTCCTACGAGCAGTACTTC. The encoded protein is CASHTLSSYEQYF.

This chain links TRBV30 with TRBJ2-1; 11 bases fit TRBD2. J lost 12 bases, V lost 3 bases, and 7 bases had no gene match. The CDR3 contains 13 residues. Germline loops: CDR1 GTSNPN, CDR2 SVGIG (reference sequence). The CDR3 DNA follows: TGTGCCTGGAGCGCATACACTAGCGGGGGGCAGTTCTTC. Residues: CAWSAYTSGGQFF.

The DNA for the CDR3 is TGTGCCAGTAGTAGGAACACAGGGGTACAAGAGACCCAGTACTTC. Residues: CASSRNTGVQETQYF. V is TRBV19 and J is TRBJ2-5; the match to TRBD1 covers 7 bases. This CDR3 has 15 residues. Germline CDR1 reads LNHDA; CDR2 reads SQIVND (reference sequence). Losses at the gene ends were 4 bases for V and 2 bases for J; bases not matched to a gene: 7.

CDR3 nucleotide sequence: TGTGCCAGCAGTGGATCTGAGAATCCACCCCTCCACTTT. This sequence encodes CASSGSENPPLHF. The chain joins TRBV25-1 to TRBJ1-6; D is undetermined. From germline, CDR1 is MGHDK and CDR2 SYGVNS. Trimming cost V 4 bases and J 11 bases, with 12 bases left between them. The CDR3 is made up of 13 amino acids. The whole variable domain, remainder taken from reference TRBV25-1 and TRBJ1-6, is EADIYQTPRYLVIGTGKKITLECSQTMGHDKMYWYQQDPGMELHLIHYSYGVNSTEKGDLSSESTVSRIRTEHFPLTLESARPSHTSQYLCASSGSENPPLHFGNGTRLTVT.

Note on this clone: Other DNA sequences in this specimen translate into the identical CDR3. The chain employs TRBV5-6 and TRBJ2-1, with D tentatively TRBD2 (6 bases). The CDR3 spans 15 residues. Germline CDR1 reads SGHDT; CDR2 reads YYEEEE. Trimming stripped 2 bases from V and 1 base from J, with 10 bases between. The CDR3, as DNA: TGTGCCAGCAGCTTAAGGGGAGGATCCTACAATGAGCAGTTCTTC. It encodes CASSLRGGSYNEQFF.

CDR3 region: CASSLGQGRTNEKLFF. The CDR3 DNA reads as TGTGCCAGCAGTCTGGGACAGGGGAGAACTAATGAAAAACTGTTTTTT. The chain carries TRBV27 and TRBJ1-4; TRBD1 aligns across 10 bases. The germline gives CDR1 MNHEY, CDR2 SMNVEV (reference sequence). The ends lost 5 bases at V and 1 base at J; junction bases unmatched: 4. CDR3 length: 16 residues.

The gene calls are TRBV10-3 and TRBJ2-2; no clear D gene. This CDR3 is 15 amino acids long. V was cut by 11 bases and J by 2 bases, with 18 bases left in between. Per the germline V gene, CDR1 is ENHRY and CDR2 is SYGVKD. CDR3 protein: CAAGRQISNTGELFF. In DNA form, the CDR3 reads TGTGCCGCTGGACGACAAATCTCTAACACCGGGGAGCTGTTTTTT.

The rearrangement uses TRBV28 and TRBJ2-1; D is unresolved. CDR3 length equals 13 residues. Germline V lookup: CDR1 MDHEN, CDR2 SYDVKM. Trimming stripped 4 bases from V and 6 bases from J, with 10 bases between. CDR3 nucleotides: TGTGCCAGCAGTTCCCCTGGCGGCAATGAGCAGTTCTTC. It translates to CASSSPGGNEQFF.

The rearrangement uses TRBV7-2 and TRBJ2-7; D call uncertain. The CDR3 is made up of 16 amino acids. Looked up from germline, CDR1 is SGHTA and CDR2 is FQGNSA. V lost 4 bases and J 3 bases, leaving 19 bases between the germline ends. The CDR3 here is CASSYRPNPQNYEQYF. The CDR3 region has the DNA TGTGCCAGCAGCTACCGTCCAAATCCGCAAAACTACGAGCAGTACTTC.

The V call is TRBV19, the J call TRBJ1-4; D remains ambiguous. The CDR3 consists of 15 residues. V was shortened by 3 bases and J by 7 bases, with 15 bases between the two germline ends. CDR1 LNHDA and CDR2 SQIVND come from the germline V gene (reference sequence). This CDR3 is CASSMPPDRSEKLFF. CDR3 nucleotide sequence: TGTGCCAGTAGTATGCCCCCGGACCGCAGTGAAAAACTGTTTTTT.

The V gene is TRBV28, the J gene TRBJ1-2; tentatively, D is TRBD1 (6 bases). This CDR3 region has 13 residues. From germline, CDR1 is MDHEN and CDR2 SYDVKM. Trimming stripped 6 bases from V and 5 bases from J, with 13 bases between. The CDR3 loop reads CASRTGTPYGYTF. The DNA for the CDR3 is TGTGCCAGCAGAACCGGGACACCGTATGGCTACACCTTC.

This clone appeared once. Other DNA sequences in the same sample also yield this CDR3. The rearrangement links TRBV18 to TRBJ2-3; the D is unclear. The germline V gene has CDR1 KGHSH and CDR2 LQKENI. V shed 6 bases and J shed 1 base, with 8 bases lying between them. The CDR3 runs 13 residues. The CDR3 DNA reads TGTGCCAGCTCTCTAGGTGGCACAGATACGCAGTATTTT. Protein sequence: CASSLGGTDTQYF. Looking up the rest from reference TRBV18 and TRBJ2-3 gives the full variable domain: NAGVMQNPRHLVRRRGQEARLRCSPMKGHSHVYWYRQLPEEGLKFMVYLQKENIIDESGMPKERFSAEFPKEGPSILRIQQVVRGDSAAYFCASSLGGTDTQYFGPGTRLTVL.

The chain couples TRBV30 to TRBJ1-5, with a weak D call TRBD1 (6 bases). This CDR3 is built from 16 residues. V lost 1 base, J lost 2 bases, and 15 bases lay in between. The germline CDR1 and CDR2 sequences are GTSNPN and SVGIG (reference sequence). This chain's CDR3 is CAWSETGYYRNQPQHF. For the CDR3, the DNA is TGTGCCTGGAGTGAAACAGGGTACTATCGCAATCAGCCCCAGCATTTT.

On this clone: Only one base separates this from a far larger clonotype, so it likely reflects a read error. CDR3 sequence reads: CASSLEGTQYF. The CDR3 nucleotides are TGTGCCAGCAGCCTCGAAGGGACCCAGTACTTC. V is TRBV6-5 and J is TRBJ2-5; D is unclear. The CDR3 has 11 amino acids. V was clipped by 6 bases and J by 7 bases, with 9 bases between them. Germline V gene data show CDR1 as MNHEY and CDR2 as SVGAGI.

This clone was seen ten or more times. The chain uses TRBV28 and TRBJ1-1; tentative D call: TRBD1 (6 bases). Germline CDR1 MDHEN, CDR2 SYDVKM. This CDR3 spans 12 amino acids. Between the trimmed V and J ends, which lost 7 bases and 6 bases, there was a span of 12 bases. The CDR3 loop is CASTKQGPEAFF. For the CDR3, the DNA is TGTGCCAGCACCAAACAGGGCCCTGAAGCTTTCTTT.

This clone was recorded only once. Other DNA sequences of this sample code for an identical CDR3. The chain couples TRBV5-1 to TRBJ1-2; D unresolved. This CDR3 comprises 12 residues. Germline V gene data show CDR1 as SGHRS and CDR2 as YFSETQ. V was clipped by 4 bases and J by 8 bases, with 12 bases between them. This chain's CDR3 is CASSLDLEGYTF. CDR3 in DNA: TGCGCCAGCAGCCTGGACCTGGAGGGCTACACCTTC.

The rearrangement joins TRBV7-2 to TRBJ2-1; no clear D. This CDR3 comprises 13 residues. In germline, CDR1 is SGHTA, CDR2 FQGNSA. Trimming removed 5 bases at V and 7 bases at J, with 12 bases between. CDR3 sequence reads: CASSSRPYNEQFF. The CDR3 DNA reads TGTGCCAGCAGCAGCCGACCATATAATGAGCAGTTCTTC.

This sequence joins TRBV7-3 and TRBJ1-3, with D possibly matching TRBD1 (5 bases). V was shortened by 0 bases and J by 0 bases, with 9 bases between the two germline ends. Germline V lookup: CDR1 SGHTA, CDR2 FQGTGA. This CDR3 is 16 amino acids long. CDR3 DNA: TGTGCCAGCAGCTTAACCGGGGCAGCCTCTGGAAACACCATATATTTT. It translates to CASSLTGAASGNTIYF.

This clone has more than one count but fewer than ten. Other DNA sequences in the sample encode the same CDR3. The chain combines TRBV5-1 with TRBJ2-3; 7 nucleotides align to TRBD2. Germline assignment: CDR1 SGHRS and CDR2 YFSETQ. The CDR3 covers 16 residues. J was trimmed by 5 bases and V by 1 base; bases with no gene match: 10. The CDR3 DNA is TGCGCCAGCAGCTTGAGGGGAGGGCCAAGGGGAGATACGCAGTATTTT. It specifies CASSLRGGPRGDTQYF.